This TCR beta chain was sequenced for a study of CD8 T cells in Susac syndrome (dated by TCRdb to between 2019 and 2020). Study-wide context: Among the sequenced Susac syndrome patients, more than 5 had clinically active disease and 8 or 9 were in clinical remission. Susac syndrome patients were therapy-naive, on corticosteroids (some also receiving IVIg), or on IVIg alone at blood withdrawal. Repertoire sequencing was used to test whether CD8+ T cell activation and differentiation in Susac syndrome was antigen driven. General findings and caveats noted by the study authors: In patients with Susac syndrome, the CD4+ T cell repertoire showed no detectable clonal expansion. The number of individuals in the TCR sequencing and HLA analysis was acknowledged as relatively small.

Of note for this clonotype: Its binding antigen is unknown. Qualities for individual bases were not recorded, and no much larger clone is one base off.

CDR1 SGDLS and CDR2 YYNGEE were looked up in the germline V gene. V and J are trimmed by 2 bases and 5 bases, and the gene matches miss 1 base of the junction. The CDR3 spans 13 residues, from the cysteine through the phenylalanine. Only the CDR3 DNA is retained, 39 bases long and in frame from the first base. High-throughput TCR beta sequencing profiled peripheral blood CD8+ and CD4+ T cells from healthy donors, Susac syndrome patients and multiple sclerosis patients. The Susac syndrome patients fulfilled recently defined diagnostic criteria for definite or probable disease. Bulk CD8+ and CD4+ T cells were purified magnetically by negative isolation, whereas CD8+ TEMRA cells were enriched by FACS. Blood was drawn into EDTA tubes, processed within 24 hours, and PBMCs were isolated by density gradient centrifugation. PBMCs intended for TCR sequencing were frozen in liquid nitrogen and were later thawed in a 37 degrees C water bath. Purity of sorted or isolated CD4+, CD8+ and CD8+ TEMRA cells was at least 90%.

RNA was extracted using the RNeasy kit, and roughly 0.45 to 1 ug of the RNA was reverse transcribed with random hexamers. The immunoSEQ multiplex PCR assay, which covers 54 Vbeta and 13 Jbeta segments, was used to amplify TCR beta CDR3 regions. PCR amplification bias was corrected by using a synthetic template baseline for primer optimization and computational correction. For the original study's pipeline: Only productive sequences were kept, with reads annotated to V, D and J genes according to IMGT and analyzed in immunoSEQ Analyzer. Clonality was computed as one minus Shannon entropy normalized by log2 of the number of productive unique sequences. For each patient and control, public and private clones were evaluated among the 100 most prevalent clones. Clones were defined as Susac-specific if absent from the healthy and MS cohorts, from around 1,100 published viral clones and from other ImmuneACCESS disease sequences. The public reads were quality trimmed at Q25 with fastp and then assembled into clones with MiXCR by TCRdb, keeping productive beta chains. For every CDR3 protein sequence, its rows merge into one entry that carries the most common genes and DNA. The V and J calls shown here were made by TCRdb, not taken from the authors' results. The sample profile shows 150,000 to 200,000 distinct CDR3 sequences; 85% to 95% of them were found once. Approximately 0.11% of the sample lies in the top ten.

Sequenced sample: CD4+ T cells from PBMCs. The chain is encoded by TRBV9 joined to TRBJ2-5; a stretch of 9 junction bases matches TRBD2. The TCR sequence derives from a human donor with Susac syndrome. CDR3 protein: CASSVSGGETQYF. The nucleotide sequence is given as TGTGCCAGCAGCGTCAGCGGGGGGGAGACCCAGTACTTC.